This TCR beta chain stems from a study of blood T cell repertoires in COVID-19 (TCRdb year 2020). About the study as a whole: Samples covering the acute and convalescent phases of COVID-19 were provided by collaborators in the United States, Italy and Spain. The prospective study material was composed of cDNA or gDNA derived from T cells, B-cell-depleted T cells, or PBMCs. Subjects who had been exposed to COVID-19, were actively infected with it, or had recovered from it provided the deeply sampled blood TCRbeta repertoires that made up the dataset. The repertoires were made available in a free public database intended to serve as a resource for research on the immune response to SARS-CoV-2. Samples were obtained from the ongoing ImmuneRACE study (first 160 participants) and from 1,000 to 1,500 subjects provided by 6 global collaborators. The sample metadata nearly always contained a de-identified subject ID, COVID-19 status, age in years and sex. HLA class I and class II types, where available, came from metadata supplied by the sample provider rather than from assay-based typing. Points the paper makes about the study in general: Clinical and demographic metadata were provided uncurated, with the amount varying by source and participant.

The CDR3 runs 15 amino acids, cysteine and phenylalanine included. The DNA shown is the 45-base CDR3, in frame from base 1. V drops 2 bases and J drops 2 bases, leaving 7 bases in between. The germline V gene sets CDR1 to SGHTA and CDR2 to FQGNSA. Turning to this clone: Its antigen is currently not known. No base qualities exist here, and no much larger clone lies one base off it.

TCRbeta CDR3 regions were amplified from genomic DNA by means of the immunoSEQ Assay, a bias-controlled multiplex PCR. As for the original processing: The number of nucleated cells in each sample was estimated from the amplification of reference gene primers within the assay. Sequence reads were collapsed and filtered to measure the absolute abundance of every unique TCRbeta CDR3 rearrangement. Productive Simpson clonality was computed per sample as the square root of Simpson's diversity index over productive rearrangements. The source is immuneACCESS, and TCRdb retained only in-frame sequences with V and J called. Part of the clones is not carried over; for the studies checked, unresolved V genes explain less than half of this, and the remainder is unexplained. The D gene and trimming were derived from the DNA, and the V and J assignments and clone size from that table. The table for this sample lists 180,000 or so clones; 75% to 90% of them were counted only once. About a tenth of the sample is in the top ten clones.

Collaborating institutions collected whole blood in K2EDTA tubes following their own protocols. For TCRbeta analysis, collaborator samples were shipped as frozen whole blood, as isolated PBMCs, or as DNA extracted from either sample type. The receptor's source is a human donor with active or convalescent COVID-19. The donor label of this sample is uncertain. The chain links TRBV7-2 with TRBJ2-6; no D segment can be confidently identified. Sequencing input: peripheral blood. The DNA is TGTGCCAGCAGCTTAAAACACCCTGGGGCCAACGTCCTGACTTTC. Translated, it gives CASSLKHPGANVLTF.